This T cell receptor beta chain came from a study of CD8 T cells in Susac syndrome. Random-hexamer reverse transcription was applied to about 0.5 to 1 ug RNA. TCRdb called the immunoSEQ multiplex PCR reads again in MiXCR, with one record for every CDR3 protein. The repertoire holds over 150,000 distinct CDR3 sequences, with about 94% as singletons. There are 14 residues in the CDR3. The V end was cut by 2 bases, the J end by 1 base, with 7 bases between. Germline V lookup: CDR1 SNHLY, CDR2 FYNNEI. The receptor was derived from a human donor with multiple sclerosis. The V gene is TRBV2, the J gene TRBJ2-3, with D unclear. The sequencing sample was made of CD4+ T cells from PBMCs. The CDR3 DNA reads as TGTGCCAGCAGTGAAATGACCCGCACAGATACGCAGTATTTT. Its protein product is CASSEMTRTDTQYF.